This T cell receptor beta chain was captured by sequencing in a study of cytomegalovirus exposure and HLA in healthy donors. The study ran its PCR with 60 Vbeta and 13 Jbeta primers. Clones were sequenced by immunoSEQ multiplex PCR, and TCRdb holds only the in-frame ones, with some missing. The data hold some 91,000 clones, with about 75% observed a single time. Study-wide points: With further analysis later on, most CMV-associated TCR beta chains appeared HLA-restricted. The study labeled 150 or so TCR beta chains cytomegalovirus-associated.

Notes on this clone: The antigen remains unidentified.

V lost 3 bases to trimming and J lost 9 bases, with 9 bases between them. Germline CDR1 is WNHNN and CDR2 is SYGVQD (reference sequence). The CDR3 covers 12 residues. The chain is built from TRBV10-1 and TRBJ1-3; D unresolved. Sequencing was done on a sample of PBMCs. The TCR comes from a man between 40 and 49 years old in good health and CMV-seropositive. This CDR3 reads CASSDGGGTIYF. CDR3 DNA: TGCGCCAGCAGTGACGGCGGTGGCACCATATATTTT.